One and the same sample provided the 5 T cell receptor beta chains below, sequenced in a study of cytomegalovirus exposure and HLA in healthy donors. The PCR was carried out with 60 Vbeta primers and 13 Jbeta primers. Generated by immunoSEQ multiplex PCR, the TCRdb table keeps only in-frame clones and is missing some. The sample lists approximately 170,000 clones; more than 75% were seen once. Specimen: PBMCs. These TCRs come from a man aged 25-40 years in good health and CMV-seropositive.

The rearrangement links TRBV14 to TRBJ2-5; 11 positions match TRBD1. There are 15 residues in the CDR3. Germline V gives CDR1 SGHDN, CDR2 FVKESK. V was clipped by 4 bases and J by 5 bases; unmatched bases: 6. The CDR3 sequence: CASSPRTGGSETQYF. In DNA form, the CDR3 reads TGTGCCAGCAGCCCGAGGACAGGGGGCTCGGAGACCCAGTACTTC.

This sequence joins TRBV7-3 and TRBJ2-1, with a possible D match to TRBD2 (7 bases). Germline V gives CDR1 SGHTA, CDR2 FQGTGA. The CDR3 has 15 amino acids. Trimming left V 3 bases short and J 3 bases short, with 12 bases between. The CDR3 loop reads CASSFEGGIYNEQFF. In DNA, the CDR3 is TGTGCCAGCAGCTTCGAGGGGGGGATCTACAATGAGCAGTTCTTC.

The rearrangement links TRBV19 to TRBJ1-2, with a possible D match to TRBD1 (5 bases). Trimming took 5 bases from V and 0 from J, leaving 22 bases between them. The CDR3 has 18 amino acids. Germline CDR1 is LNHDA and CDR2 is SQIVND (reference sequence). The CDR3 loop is CASSHPRDWGKTNYGYTF. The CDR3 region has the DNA TGTGCCAGTAGTCACCCCCGGGACTGGGGAAAAACTAACTATGGCTACACCTTC.

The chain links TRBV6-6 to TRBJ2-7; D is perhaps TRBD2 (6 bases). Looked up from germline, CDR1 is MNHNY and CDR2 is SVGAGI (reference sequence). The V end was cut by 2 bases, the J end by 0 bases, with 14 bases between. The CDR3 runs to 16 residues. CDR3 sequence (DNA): TGTGCCAGCAGTTACCCTGCGGGGCCGACCTCCTACGAGCAGTACTTC. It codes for CASSYPAGPTSYEQYF.

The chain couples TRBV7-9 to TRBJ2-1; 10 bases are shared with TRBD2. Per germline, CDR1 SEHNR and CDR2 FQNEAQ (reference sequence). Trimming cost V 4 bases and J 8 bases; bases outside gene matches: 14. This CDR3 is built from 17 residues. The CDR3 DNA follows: TGTGCCAGCAGCTCCCGAGGGGGGCTAGCGGGAGCCTATGAGCAGTTCTTC. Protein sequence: CASSSRGGLAGAYEQFF. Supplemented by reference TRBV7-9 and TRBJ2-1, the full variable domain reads DTGVSQNPRHKITKRGQNVTFRCDPISEHNRLYWYRQTLGQGPEFLTYFQNEAQLEKSRLLSDRFSAERPKGSFSTLEIQRTEQGDSAMYLCASSSRGGLAGAYEQFFGPGTRLTVL.